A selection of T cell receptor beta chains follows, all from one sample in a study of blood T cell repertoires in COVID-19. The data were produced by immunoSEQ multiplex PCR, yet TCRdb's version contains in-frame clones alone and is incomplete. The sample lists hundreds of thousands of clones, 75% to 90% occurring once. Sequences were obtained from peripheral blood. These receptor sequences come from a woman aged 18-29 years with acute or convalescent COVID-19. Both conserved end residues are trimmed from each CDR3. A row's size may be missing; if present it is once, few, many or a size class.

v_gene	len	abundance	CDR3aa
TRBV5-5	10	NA	ASSEGSYGYT
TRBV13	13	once	ASSSTGQLQETQY
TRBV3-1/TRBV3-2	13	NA	ASSHRTGVITEAF
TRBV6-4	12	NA	ASSETGQGLGYT
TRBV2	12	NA	ASRLAGVSYEQY
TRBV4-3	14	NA	ASSLKYGQGADTQY
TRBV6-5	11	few	ATLAGGYNEQF
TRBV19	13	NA	ASSIDPGGNTEAF
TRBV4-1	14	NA	ASSQDRGTGGQPQH
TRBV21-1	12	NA	AGPGWRGTDTQY
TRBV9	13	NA	ASSATGGAADEQF
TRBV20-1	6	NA	SAPGLS
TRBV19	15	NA	ASTPLVFDRDLVGYT
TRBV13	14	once	ATKTDLQDFTDTQY
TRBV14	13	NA	ASSLGGQGWEKLF
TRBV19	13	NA	ASSIAGGQGYEQY
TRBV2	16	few	ASSEGKGMAGGNSPLH
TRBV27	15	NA	ASSLSYRLLSSYEQY
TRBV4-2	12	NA	ASSQVDGAGGYT
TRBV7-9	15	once	ASSLEGASEDTGELF
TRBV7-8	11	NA	ASSLGVNQPQH
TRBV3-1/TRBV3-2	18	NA	ASSQPRDREMRGVNSPLH
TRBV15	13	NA	ATSQGVLLYTEAF
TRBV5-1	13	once	ASSMGQTLNTEAF
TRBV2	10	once	ASVQGIAEAF
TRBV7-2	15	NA	ASSLAPTSGSTDTQY
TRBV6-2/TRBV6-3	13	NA	ASSYLLAGYNEQF
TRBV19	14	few	ASSYTGITSGNTIY
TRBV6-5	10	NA	ASQLKLEERV
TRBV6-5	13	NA	ASNLARGFSGEQF
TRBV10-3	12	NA	AISGGQGYTEAF
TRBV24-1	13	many	ATSDVGQKNTEAF
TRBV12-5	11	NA	ASGLGDRYEQY
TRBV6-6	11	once	ASSSVSYQPQH
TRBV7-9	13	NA	ASSPETFYGQPQH
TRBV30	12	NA	AWSRKGSIQPQH
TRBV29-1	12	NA	SVQGQGVISEAF
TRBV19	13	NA	ASSPGTGLNTEAF
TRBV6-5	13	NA	ASSYANTGRTEAF
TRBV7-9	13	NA	ASSLGTSGGYEQY
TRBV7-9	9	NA	ASSETSGQY
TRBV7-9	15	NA	ASSPSGGRTGANVLT
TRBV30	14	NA	AWSVPETGIPHEQY
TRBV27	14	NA	ASGGAGGVLWEKLF
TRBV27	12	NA	ASSSSALSETQY
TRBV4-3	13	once	ASSQWGQLNTEAF
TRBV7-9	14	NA	ASSLSYGGTTDTQY
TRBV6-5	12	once	ASSYPQGTHEQY
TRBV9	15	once	ASSAPGTSGGANEQF
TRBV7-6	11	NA	ASSLEGATEAF
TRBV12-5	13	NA	ASGPGLAGGEKQF
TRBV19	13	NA	ASSISMAGGRKQY
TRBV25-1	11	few	ASSEWDRIEQY
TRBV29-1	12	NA	SVEDPRGNYGYT
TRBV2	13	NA	ASTFGTSGGYEQY
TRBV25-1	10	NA	ASSENYYGYT
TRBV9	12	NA	ASSVDRQGDGYT
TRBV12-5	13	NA	ASGSPGQGNSPLH